These T cell receptor beta chains were read from a single sample in a study of cytomegalovirus exposure and HLA in healthy donors. The repertoire was sequenced with immunoSEQ multiplex PCR; TCRdb's copy has only in-frame clones and lacks some. In the table there are 180,000 or so clones, approximately 81% of which are singletons. Input material: PBMCs. Receptor source: a woman aged 45-65 years in good health and CMV-seronegative. CDR3s include the opening cysteine and the closing phenylalanine or tryptophan. D genes are given only for firm matches. Rows may omit the clone size; those that give it use once, few, many or a size class.

J gene	D gene	V gene	clone size	CDR3 protein	CDR3 DNA
TRBJ2-7	NA	TRBV6-1	NA	CASRGYAGDEQYF	TGTGCCAGCAGGGGCTACGCAGGGGACGAGCAGTACTTC
TRBJ1-1	NA	TRBV7-2	NA	CASSLRGQGTEAFF	TGTGCCAGCAGCTTAAGGGGTCAGGGCACTGAAGCTTTCTTT
TRBJ2-1	NA	TRBV6-5	NA	CASGSRTPVGEQFF	TGTGCCAGCGGGTCTAGAACCCCCGTCGGTGAGCAGTTCTTC
TRBJ2-7	TRBD1	TRBV7-7	NA	CASSLGTGFPYEQYF	TGTGCCAGCAGCTTAGGGACAGGGTTTCCCTACGAGCAGTACTTC
TRBJ2-7	NA	TRBV10-1	NA	CASSEGGRTYEQYF	TGCGCCAGCAGTGAGGGTGGCAGAACCTACGAGCAGTACTTC
TRBJ2-5	TRBD1	TRBV28	NA	CASSPPGGQQETQYF	TGTGCCAGCAGCCCCCCAGGGGGACAGCAAGAGACCCAGTACTTC
TRBJ2-6	TRBD1	TRBV18	NA	CASSQTQQGSGANVLTF	TGTGCCAGCTCGCAGACCCAACAGGGGTCTGGGGCCAACGTCCTGACTTTC
TRBJ2-4	TRBD1	TRBV15	NA	CATSKTGLLAKNIQYF	TGTGCCACCAGCAAGACAGGGTTACTAGCCAAAAACATTCAGTACTTC
TRBJ1-5	TRBD1	TRBV19	NA	CASSMRAGGHNQPQHF	TGTGCCAGTAGTATGAGGGCAGGGGGGCACAATCAGCCCCAGCATTTT
TRBJ2-7	NA	TRBV9	NA	CASSVGLGLDEQYF	TGTGCCAGCAGCGTAGGACTTGGTTTGGATGAGCAGTACTTC
TRBJ2-7	TRBD2	TRBV5-6	NA	CASSLTSGIRRYEQYF	TGTGCCAGCAGCTTGACTAGCGGGATTCGTCGGTACGAGCAGTACTTC
TRBJ1-2	TRBD1	TRBV6-5	once	CASSWGTGNYGYTF	TGTGCCAGCAGTTGGGGGACAGGGAACTATGGCTACACCTTC
TRBJ1-5	NA	TRBV7-2	NA	CASSLDRQSNQPQHF	TGTGCCAGCAGCTTAGACAGGCAAAGCAATCAGCCCCAGCATTTT
TRBJ2-1	TRBD2	TRBV5-1	NA	CASSYGLAGGNLNEQFF	TGCGCCAGCAGCTACGGACTAGCGGGGGGGAACCTCAATGAGCAGTTCTTC
TRBJ1-6	NA	TRBV9	few	CASSAGNNSPLHF	TGTGCCAGCAGCGCCGGTAATAATTCACCCCTCCACTTT
TRBJ1-2	NA	TRBV4-1	NA	CASSQVASGGTYGYTF	TGCGCCAGCAGCCAAGTGGCTTCCGGGGGGACCTATGGCTACACCTTC
TRBJ2-3	TRBD2	TRBV6-1	NA	CASSEGLAGADTQYF	TGTGCCAGCAGTGAAGGACTAGCGGGAGCGGATACGCAGTATTTT
TRBJ2-7	TRBD2	TRBV6-1	NA	CASSALAGSSYEQYF	TGTGCCAGCAGTGCACTAGCGGGGTCCTCCTACGAGCAGTACTTC
TRBJ2-7	TRBD2	TRBV7-6	once	CASSPLAGGAYEQYF	TGTGCCAGCAGCCCTCTAGCGGGAGGTGCATACGAGCAGTACTTC
TRBJ2-7	TRBD1	TRBV7-8	once	CASSLRDRGLYEQYF	TGTGCCAGCAGCTTGAGAGACAGGGGCCTCTACGAGCAGTACTTC
TRBJ1-1	TRBD1	TRBV5-8	once	CASSWRTGVTEAFF	TGTGCCAGCAGCTGGAGGACAGGGGTCACTGAAGCTTTCTTT
TRBJ1-2	TRBD1	TRBV5-8	NA	CASSPGQGADYGYTF	TGTGCCAGCAGCCCAGGACAGGGGGCAGACTATGGCTACACCTTC
TRBJ2-7	NA	TRBV5-8	NA	CASSLGWQGSGEQYF	TGTGCCAGCAGCTTGGGTTGGCAGGGGAGTGGCGAGCAGTACTTC
TRBJ1-5	NA	TRBV30	NA	CAWSRQEVQPQHF	TGTGCCTGGAGCCGACAGGAAGTTCAGCCCCAGCATTTT
TRBJ1-1	TRBD1	TRBV4-3	NA	CASSPILQGMGTEAFF	TGCGCCAGCAGCCCTATACTACAGGGGATGGGCACTGAAGCTTTCTTT
TRBJ1-1	NA	TRBV6-1	few	CASSEAHTGGFEAFF	TGTGCCAGCAGTGAAGCGCACACGGGTGGATTTGAAGCTTTCTTT
TRBJ2-4	TRBD1	TRBV4-2	NA	CASSQMGQSKNIQYF	TGTGCCAGCAGCCAAATGGGACAGAGCAAAAACATTCAGTACTTC
TRBJ1-6	TRBD1	TRBV11-2	NA	CASSDRGQGSPLHF	TGTGCCAGCAGCGACCGGGGACAGGGCTCACCCCTCCACTTT
TRBJ2-7	NA	TRBV19	NA	CASSIAGSTYEQYF	TGTGCCAGTAGTATCGCAGGCAGTACCTACGAGCAGTACTTC
TRBJ1-1	NA	TRBV19	NA	CASSIWSDSVNTEAFF	TGTGCCAGTAGTATTTGGTCGGACAGTGTTAACACCGAAGCTTTCTTT
TRBJ2-7	NA	TRBV7-9	NA	CSSSLGQGYEQYF	TGTTCCAGCAGCTTAGGGCAGGGCTACGAGCAGTACTTC
TRBJ2-1	TRBD2	TRBV4-3	NA	CASSQRTSGSNEQFF	TGCGCCAGCAGCCAACGGACTAGCGGGAGCAATGAGCAGTTCTTC
TRBJ1-6	NA	TRBV7-2	NA	CASSPPRAASYNSPLHF	TGTGCCAGCAGCCCCCCCAGGGCAGCCTCCTATAATTCCCCCCTCCACTTT
TRBJ2-2	TRBD1	TRBV13	NA	CASSFGQGLGGELFF	TGTGCCAGCAGCTTCGGACAGGGCTTAGGCGGGGAGCTGTTTTTT
TRBJ1-2	TRBD1	TRBV4-3	few	CASSQGEPGQPGYTF	TGCGCCAGCAGCCAAGGCGAACCGGGACAGCCTGGCTACACCTTC
TRBJ1-1	NA	TRBV13	once	CASSSTASEAFF	TGTGCCAGCAGCTCGACAGCCTCTGAAGCTTTCTTT
TRBJ1-2	NA	TRBV7-2	once	CASSLGRFGGQDYGYTF	TGTGCCAGCAGCTTAGGTCGTTTCGGGGGGCAAGACTATGGCTACACCTTC
TRBJ1-5	TRBD1	TRBV28	NA	CASYPGTGGNQPQHF	TGTGCCAGCTATCCCGGGACAGGGGGCAATCAGCCCCAGCATTTT
TRBJ2-7	TRBD1	TRBV7-8	NA	CASSLGGGLSYEQYF	TGTGCCAGCAGCTTAGGAGGGGGCCTCTCCTACGAGCAGTACTTC
TRBJ1-1	NA	TRBV7-9	once	CASSLFGGMGTEAFF	TGTGCCAGCAGCTTATTCGGGGGAATGGGTACTGAAGCTTTCTTT
TRBJ2-1	NA	TRBV20-1	NA	CSATTSNEQFF	TGCAGTGCTACGACTAGCAATGAGCAGTTCTTC
TRBJ1-5	NA	TRBV21-1	NA	CASSTRQGNQPQHF	TGTGCCAGCAGCACCCGACAGGGGAATCAGCCCCAGCATTTT
TRBJ2-2	NA	TRBV19	NA	CASSTTDRNTGELFF	TGTGCCAGTAGTACAACGGACAGAAACACCGGGGAGCTGTTTTTT
TRBJ2-1	TRBD2	TRBV5-1	NA	CASSDQAGGPGEQFF	TGCGCCAGCAGCGATCAAGCGGGGGGGCCGGGTGAGCAGTTCTTC
TRBJ1-4	TRBD1	TRBV4-1	NA	CASSQTRDSTKLFF	TGCGCCAGCAGCCAAACCCGGGACAGCACGAAACTGTTTTTT
TRBJ1-2	NA	TRBV28	NA	CASQSRALLIAGYTF	TGTGCCAGCCAGTCCAGGGCCCTCCTTATCGCGGGCTACACCTTC
TRBJ2-7	TRBD1	TRBV28	NA	CASSFPGRGPYEQYF	TGTGCCAGCAGTTTCCCGGGCAGGGGGCCCTACGAGCAGTACTTC
TRBJ1-2	NA	TRBV6-5	NA	CASSGWQTNYGYTF	TGTGCCAGCAGTGGTTGGCAGACTAACTATGGCTACACCTTC
TRBJ1-6	TRBD1	TRBV2	NA	CASSPGQGLNSPLHF	TGTGCCAGCAGTCCGGGACAGGGATTAAATTCACCCCTCCACTTT
TRBJ2-7	TRBD2	TRBV5-1	once	CASSSGGGTVPYEQYF	TGCGCCAGCAGCTCAGGCGGGGGGACTGTTCCCTACGAGCAGTACTTC
TRBJ1-3	NA	TRBV28	once	CASSLNRGKPGNTIYF	TGTGCCAGCAGTTTAAATAGGGGAAAGCCTGGAAACACCATATATTTT
TRBJ2-7	NA	TRBV28	NA	CASSFGGLYEQYF	TGTGCCAGCAGTTTCGGGGGGCTCTACGAGCAGTACTTC
TRBJ2-3	TRBD1	TRBV6-6	NA	CASSPRTGYTDTQYF	TGTGCCAGCAGTCCCCGGACAGGGTACACAGATACGCAGTATTTT
TRBJ1-1	TRBD1	TRBV6-1	NA	CASRGTGGLSTEAFF	TGTGCCAGCAGAGGGACAGGGGGCTTGAGCACTGAAGCTTTCTTT
TRBJ2-5	TRBD2	TRBV5-4	NA	CASSNSGRYQETQYF	TGTGCCAGCAGCAATAGCGGGAGGTACCAAGAGACCCAGTACTTC
TRBJ1-1	TRBD1	TRBV19	NA	CASRGTGYPWNTEAFF	TGTGCCAGTAGAGGGACAGGGTACCCTTGGAACACTGAAGCTTTCTTT
TRBJ1-2	TRBD1	TRBV7-2	few	CASSSSVGTAGGYTF	TGTGCCAGCAGCTCTAGTGTCGGGACAGCTGGTGGCTACACCTTC
TRBJ1-4	NA	TRBV28	NA	CASSSPGPRDEKLFF	TGTGCCAGCAGTTCCCCGGGCCCGCGGGATGAAAAACTGTTTTTT
TRBJ2-1	TRBD1	TRBV18	NA	CASSPRQGAHEQFF	TGTGCCAGCTCCCCCCGACAGGGGGCCCATGAGCAGTTCTTC
TRBJ1-6	TRBD1	TRBV28	NA	CASIPGQVNSPLHF	TGTGCCAGCATCCCGGGACAGGTGAATTCACCCCTCCACTTT